The T cell receptor beta chain under discussion was sequenced for a study of cytomegalovirus exposure and HLA in healthy donors. Overall study: Falling in the Caucasian-associated ancestry cluster were less than 85% of under 500 genotyped donors. Study results and caveats: The authors listed some 150 TCR beta chains as cytomegalovirus-associated. TCR beta V segments were, for the most part, productive about 90% or about 30% of the time in an earlier analysis. A later analysis linked around 17,000 TCR beta sequences to HLA alleles at 0.05 false discovery rate.

The PCR was carried out with 60 Vbeta primers and 13 Jbeta primers. Produced via immunoSEQ multiplex PCR; TCRdb's table is partial and in-frame only. With about 130,000 clones in the sample, the ten largest clones hold approximately 1.8%. Remarks on this clone: What it recognizes is unknown.

CDR1 and CDR2 from the germline V gene are SEHNR and FQNEAQ (reference sequence). With V trimmed by 5 bases and J by 4 bases, 10 bases remained unmatched. The CDR3 has 15 amino acids. Sequenced input: PBMCs. This chain links TRBV7-9 with TRBJ1-2, with TRBD1 identical over 7 bases. The sequence was collected from a man younger than 30 in good health and CMV-seronegative. The CDR3 DNA reads as TGTGCCAGCAGCCCCAGCGGACAGGACCTCTATGGCTACACCTTC. This gives the protein CASSPSGQDLYGYTF.